These T cell receptor beta chains were read from a single sample in a study of T cell responses to AZD1222 COVID-19 vaccine. The data were produced by immunoSEQ multiplex PCR, yet TCRdb's version contains in-frame clones alone and is incomplete. The table shows under 95,000 clones, with 88% occurring only once. Sequenced here: peripheral blood, sampled 28 days after the second AZD1222 dose. The receptors come from an adult who received the AZD1222 COVID-19 vaccine. CDR3s include the opening cysteine and the closing phenylalanine or tryptophan. A D gene is named only where the DNA matches it firmly. Rows give clone size only sometimes, using once, few, many, or a class for an expanded clone.

J: TRBJ1-1; size: NA; V: TRBV29-1; D: TRBD1; CDR3: CSVESEDRTATEAFF; DNA: TGCAGCGTTGAATCCGAGGACAGGACGGCGACTGAAGCTTTCTTT
J: TRBJ1-2; size: NA; V: TRBV27; D: NA; CDR3: CASSSAIGADYGYTF; DNA: TGTGCCAGCAGTTCCGCGATCGGGGCTGACTATGGCTACACCTTC
J: TRBJ2-7; size: NA; V: TRBV28; D: TRBD2; CDR3: CASSFGGGYEQYF; DNA: TGTGCCAGCAGTTTCGGGGGGGGCTACGAGCAGTACTTC
J: TRBJ1-1; size: NA; V: TRBV6-5; D: NA; CDR3: CASSPTGNTEAFF; DNA: TGTGCCAGCAGCCCGACAGGGAACACTGAAGCTTTCTTT
J: TRBJ1-2; size: NA; V: TRBV6-1; D: NA; CDR3: CASSEDGAGYGYTF; DNA: TGTGCCAGCAGTGAGGATGGGGCTGGCTATGGCTACACCTTC
J: TRBJ1-3; size: few; V: TRBV6-1; D: NA; CDR3: CASSEWAGYFGNTIYF; DNA: TGTGCCAGCAGTGAGTGGGCAGGGTACTTTGGAAACACCATATATTTT
J: TRBJ2-3; size: NA; V: TRBV10-3; D: NA; CDR3: CAISEADTQYF; DNA: TGTGCCATCAGTGAGGCAGATACGCAGTATTTT
J: TRBJ2-2; size: NA; V: TRBV10-3; D: NA; CDR3: CAISDRDTGELFF; DNA: TGTGCCATCAGTGACAGGGACACCGGGGAGCTGTTTTTT
J: TRBJ2-1; size: NA; V: TRBV21-1; D: NA; CDR3: CASSKAGSGPYNEQFF; DNA: TGTGCCAGCAGCAAAGCCGGTAGCGGGCCCTACAATGAGCAGTTCTTC
J: TRBJ1-2; size: NA; V: TRBV7-2; D: NA; CDR3: CASSLGGQSNYGYTF; DNA: TGTGCCAGCAGCTTAGGAGGACAGTCTAACTATGGCTACACCTTC
J: TRBJ2-5; size: NA; V: TRBV6-5; D: NA; CDR3: CASSPLIQETQYF; DNA: TGTGCCAGCAGCCCCCTGATACAAGAGACCCAGTACTTC
J: TRBJ2-1; size: NA; V: TRBV27; D: NA; CDR3: CASSLRIEVAAGPRNEQFF; DNA: TGTGCCAGCAGTTTACGGATAGAGGTAGCGGCGGGGCCGCGCAATGAGCAGTTCTTC
J: TRBJ2-7; size: once; V: TRBV6-5; D: TRBD2; CDR3: CASRRTSGPSYEQYF; DNA: TGTGCCAGCAGGCGGACTAGCGGGCCCTCCTACGAGCAGTACTTC
J: TRBJ2-3; size: NA; V: TRBV7-7; D: TRBD2; CDR3: CASSLTAGGLDTQYF; DNA: TGTGCCAGCAGCTTAACCGCGGGAGGGCTAGATACGCAGTATTTT
J: TRBJ1-4; size: once; V: TRBV14; D: TRBD1; CDR3: CASSPLRGLDNEKLFF; DNA: TGTGCCAGCAGCCCCCTCAGGGGGCTTGATAATGAAAAACTGTTTTTT
J: TRBJ1-2; size: once; V: TRBV7-2; D: TRBD1; CDR3: CASSLFPGQGVDYGYTF; DNA: TGTGCCAGCAGCTTGTTCCCGGGACAGGGGGTCGACTATGGCTACACCTTC
J: TRBJ1-5; size: NA; V: TRBV6-1; D: NA; CDR3: CASSEGWRSIQPQHF; DNA: TGTGCCAGCAGTGAAGGATGGAGATCTATTCAGCCCCAGCATTTT
J: TRBJ1-2; size: once; V: TRBV7-9; D: NA; CDR3: CASSLDGNYGYTF; DNA: TGTGCCAGCAGCTTAGATGGGAACTATGGCTACACCTTC
J: TRBJ2-1; size: NA; V: TRBV5-1; D: TRBD2; CDR3: CASRPLAGVSYNEQFF; DNA: TGCGCCAGCAGGCCACTAGCGGGGGTTTCCTACAATGAGCAGTTCTTC
J: TRBJ1-4; size: NA; V: TRBV12-5; D: NA; CDR3: CASGLPGTGNEKLFF; DNA: TGTGCTAGTGGTTTGCCTGGGACCGGTAATGAAAAACTGTTTTTT
J: TRBJ2-5; size: NA; V: TRBV27; D: TRBD2; CDR3: CASTATSGRVETQYF; DNA: TGTGCCAGCACCGCGACTAGCGGGAGGGTGGAGACCCAGTACTTC
J: TRBJ2-1; size: NA; V: TRBV18; D: NA; CDR3: CASSPPHFPLDEQFF; DNA: TGTGCCAGCTCACCACCCCACTTCCCCTTGGATGAGCAGTTCTTC
J: TRBJ1-1; size: NA; V: TRBV4-1; D: TRBD1; CDR3: CASRDRGRVTEAFF; DNA: TGCGCCAGCAGGGACAGGGGGCGGGTCACTGAAGCTTTCTTT
J: TRBJ1-6; size: NA; V: TRBV7-9; D: TRBD1; CDR3: CASSSSGQTNSPLHF; DNA: TGTGCCAGCAGCTCGTCGGGACAGACCAATTCACCCCTCCACTTT
J: TRBJ1-5; size: NA; V: TRBV7-2; D: NA; CDR3: CASSLWAGDQPQHF; DNA: TGTGCCAGCAGCTTATGGGCGGGAGATCAGCCCCAGCATTTT
J: TRBJ2-3; size: NA; V: TRBV11-2; D: NA; CDR3: CASSLGYGDTQYF; DNA: TGTGCCAGCAGCTTAGGCTACGGGGATACGCAGTATTTT
J: TRBJ1-6; size: NA; V: TRBV2; D: NA; CDR3: CASSEQGSSGSPLHF; DNA: TGTGCCAGCAGTGAACAGGGATCGTCGGGATCACCCCTCCACTTT
J: TRBJ2-1; size: once; V: TRBV2; D: TRBD2; CDR3: CASSGNSGRGEQFF; DNA: TGTGCCAGCAGTGGCAATAGCGGGAGGGGTGAGCAGTTCTTC
J: TRBJ1-6; size: NA; V: TRBV6-1; D: NA; CDR3: CASSERGAGSSPLHF; DNA: TGTGCCAGCAGTGAACGGGGGGCAGGGTCTTCACCCCTCCACTTT
J: TRBJ2-7; size: NA; V: TRBV19; D: TRBD1; CDR3: CASRMGQGSEQYF; DNA: TGTGCCAGTAGGATGGGACAGGGCTCCGAGCAGTACTTC
J: TRBJ1-3; size: NA; V: TRBV7-9; D: NA; CDR3: CASSQRAARGNTIYF; DNA: TGTGCCAGCAGCCAACGAGCGGCCCGGGGAAACACCATATATTTT
J: TRBJ2-1; size: NA; V: TRBV4-1; D: TRBD1; CDR3: CASSQVGRGQYNEQFF; DNA: TGCGCCAGCAGCCAAGTCGGCAGGGGGCAATACAATGAGCAGTTCTTC
J: TRBJ2-5; size: NA; V: TRBV18; D: NA; CDR3: CASSPTNSGRGETQYF; DNA: TGTGCCAGCTCACCAACCAATAGCGGTAGAGGGGAGACCCAGTACTTC
J: TRBJ2-1; size: NA; V: TRBV4-2; D: TRBD1; CDR3: CASSQKDREDNEQFF; DNA: TGTGCCAGCAGCCAAAAGGACAGGGAGGACAATGAGCAGTTCTTC
J: TRBJ2-1; size: NA; V: TRBV7-6; D: NA; CDR3: CASSSPLARYNEQFF; DNA: TGTGCCAGCAGCTCGCCACTAGCTCGTTACAATGAGCAGTTCTTC